A single sample gave rise to the 5 T cell receptor beta chains below, sequenced in a study of T cell responses to AZD1222 COVID-19 vaccine. Data came from immunoSEQ multiplex PCR; TCRdb stores just in-frame clones and leaves some out. The sample lists about 130,000 clones, about 85% occurring once. The specimen comprised peripheral blood, sampled on day 0 of AZD1222 vaccination. The receptors originated from an adult in good health.

The chain uses TRBV25-1 and TRBJ2-2; D perhaps matches TRBD1 (6 bases). Per the germline V gene, CDR1 is MGHDK and CDR2 is SYGVNS. Between the trimmed V and J ends, which lost 2 bases and 4 bases, there was a span of 11 bases. CDR3 size: 15 residues. The CDR3 coding sequence is TGTGCCAGCAGTGAAGGATCAGGGGTCACCGGGGAGCTGTTTTTT. Residues: CASSEGSGVTGELFF.

This clone was picked up a small number of times. The chain employs TRBV7-2 and TRBJ2-5; D possibly matches TRBD1 or TRBD2 (5 bases each). Germline CDR1 is SGHTA and CDR2 is FQGNSA. With 5 bases removed from V and 5 bases from J, the gap between germline ends came to 21 bases. This CDR3 spans 16 amino acids. The CDR3 coding sequence is TGTGCCAGCAGCCCTCTGGGGATTGGGTGGGGGGAGACCCAGTACTTC. It yields the protein CASSPLGIGWGETQYF.

This chain connects TRBV28 to TRBJ1-3; D is perhaps TRBD1 (6 bases). The V gene's germline CDR1 is MDHEN and CDR2 SYDVKM. V dropped 2 bases and J dropped 2 bases, with 19 bases sitting between them. CDR3 length: 18 amino acids. The CDR3 loop is CASSLIQAGGAAGNTIYF. CDR3 nucleotides: TGTGCCAGCAGTTTAATTCAGGCTGGGGGCGCAGCTGGAAACACCATATATTTT.

The gene calls are TRBV30 and TRBJ1-2; 7 positions agree with TRBD1. The germline V gene encodes CDR1 GTSNPN and CDR2 SVGIG (reference sequence). The CDR3 is 12 residues long. V was clipped by 2 bases and J by 7 bases; unmatched bases: 4. CDR3 in amino acids: CAWSKGGRGYTF. Here the CDR3 DNA reads TGTGCCTGGAGTAAAGGGGGCCGTGGCTACACCTTC.

V is TRBV7-9 and J is TRBJ1-5, with a possible D match to TRBD1 (6 bases). Germline V gene lookup returns CDR1 SEHNR and CDR2 FQNEAQ (reference sequence). The ends were cut back, 4 bases at V and 3 bases at J, with 10 bases in the middle. The CDR3 runs to 14 residues. The CDR3 protein is CASSSGQNNQPQHF. CDR3 in DNA: TGTGCCAGCAGCTCCGGACAGAACAATCAGCCCCAGCATTTT. Drawing the rest from reference TRBV7-9 and TRBJ1-5, the complete variable domain is DTGVSQNPRHKITKRGQNVTFRCDPISEHNRLYWYRQTLGQGPEFLTYFQNEAQLEKSRLLSDRFSAERPKGSFSTLEIQRTEQGDSAMYLCASSSGQNNQPQHFGDGTRLSIL.